This T cell receptor beta chain was sequenced during a study of Graves' ophthalmopathy and Graves' hyperthyroidism. V trimming: 5 bases; J trimming: 5 bases; junction bases outside the gene matches: 9. Per germline, CDR1 SGHVS and CDR2 FQNEAQ. This CDR3 is 15 amino acids long. RNA transcripts served as template for amplifying TCR beta CDR3 sequences. Amplification began with first-round RT-PCR using HTBI primers, then second-round multiplex PCR was performed. Each CDR3 protein gets one entry after TCRdb re-called the multiplex PCR reads with MiXCR. The sample holds roughly 400,000 distinct CDR3 sequences; about 18% are singletons and the top ten take approximately 2.4%. Other autoimmune diseases, uncontrolled infections, pregnancy or lactation ruled patients out of participation. This clonotype was observed many times.

The genes are TRBV7-8 and TRBJ2-7; the match to TRBD2 covers 10 bases. Sequenced sample: peripheral blood. The sequence was collected from an adult woman with stable Graves' hyperthyroidism. The CDR3: CASSHLAGDVHEQYF. The CDR3 DNA sequence: TGTGCCAGCAGCCATCTAGCGGGAGACGTCCACGAGCAGTACTTC.